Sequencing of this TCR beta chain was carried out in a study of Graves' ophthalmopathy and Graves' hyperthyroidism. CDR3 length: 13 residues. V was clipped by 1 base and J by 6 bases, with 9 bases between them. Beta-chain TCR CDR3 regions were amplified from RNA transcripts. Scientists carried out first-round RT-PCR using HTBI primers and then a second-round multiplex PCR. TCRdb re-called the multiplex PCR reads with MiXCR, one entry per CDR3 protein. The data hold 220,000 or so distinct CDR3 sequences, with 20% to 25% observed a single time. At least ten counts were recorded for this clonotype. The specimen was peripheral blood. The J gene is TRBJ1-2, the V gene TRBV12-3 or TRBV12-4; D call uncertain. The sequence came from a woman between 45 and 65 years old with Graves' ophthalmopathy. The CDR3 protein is CASSLGGFHGYTF. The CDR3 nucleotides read TGTGCCAGCAGTTTAGGAGGGTTCCATGGCTACACCTTC.